A single sample gave rise to the 13 T cell receptor beta chains below, sequenced in a study of blood T cell repertoires in COVID-19. Sequenced by immunoSEQ multiplex PCR; TCRdb stores in-frame clones only, minus some. Of about 63,000 clones in the sample, around 80% are singletons; the top ten hold about 31%. The sequencing input was peripheral blood. The receptor set was obtained from a human donor in a cohort sampled during active COVID-19.

The gene calls are TRBV6-5 and TRBJ1-1; TRBD1 matches 10 bases. Trimming took 5 bases from V and 5 from J; bases not matched to a gene: 5. From germline, CDR1 is MNHEY and CDR2 SVGAGI. The CDR3 spans 14 residues. In nucleotides, the CDR3 is TGTGCCAGCAGTCAGACAGGGGGCTCAACTGAAGCTTTCTTT. Protein: CASSQTGGSTEAFF.

The chain combines TRBV15 with TRBJ2-7; the match to TRBD1 covers 8 bases. The CDR3 length is 14 residues. Germline CDR1 and CDR2: LNHNV and YYDKDF (reference sequence). The V segment lost 5 bases and the J segment 4 bases; nucleotides outside the gene matches: 7. The CDR3 DNA reads as TGTGCCACCAGCCCCGGCAGGGGGCTGTACGAGCAGTACTTC. This translates into CATSPGRGLYEQYF.

The chain uses TRBV9 and TRBJ2-5, with 9 positions matching TRBD1. V shed 0 bases and J 5 bases; nucleotides not matched to a gene: 8. The CDR3 extends over 16 amino acids. Germline CDR1 SGDLS, CDR2 YYNGEE. CDR3 nucleotide sequence: TGTGCCAGCAGCGTAGTTGGGTGGACAGGGGACGAGACCCAGTACTTC. Amino acid sequence: CASSVVGWTGDETQYF. The full variable domain, completed using reference TRBV9 and TRBJ2-5, is DSGVTQTPKHLITATGQRVTLRCSPRSGDLSVYWYQQSLDQGLQFLIQYYNGEERAKGNILERFSAQQFPDLHSELNLSSLELGDSALYFCASSVVGWTGDETQYFGPGTRLLVL.

The chain recombines TRBV25-1 with TRBJ1-5, with D unresolved. V was clipped by 2 bases and J by 0 bases, with 8 bases between them. CDR1 is MGHDK and CDR2 is SYGVNS in the germline V gene. This CDR3 contains 15 residues. The CDR3 coding sequence is TGTGCCAGCAGTGAACTGGCAGATAGCAATCAGCCCCAGCATTTT. Residues: CASSELADSNQPQHF.

The V gene is TRBV6-1, the J gene TRBJ2-5; 7 nucleotides line up with TRBD1. CDR3 length equals 16 residues. Trimming cost V 1 base and J 4 bases; bases outside gene matches: 9. The germline V gene has CDR1 MNHNS and CDR2 SASEGT. The chain's CDR3 is CASSEVGRGSAETQYF. The CDR3 DNA sequence: TGTGCCAGCAGTGAAGTAGGCAGGGGGTCTGCAGAGACCCAGTACTTC.

The rearrangement joins TRBV7-2 to TRBJ2-7; possible D gene TRBD2, 6 bases. Per the germline V gene, CDR1 is SGHTA and CDR2 is FQGNSA. The ends were cut back, 5 bases at V and 3 bases at J, with 14 bases in the middle. CDR3 size: 14 residues. The CDR3 nucleotides are TGTGCCAGCAGCCCGACTAGTCACAACTACGAGCAGTACTTC. Protein: CASSPTSHNYEQYF.

J is TRBJ2-2 and V is TRBV7-9, with D maybe TRBD2 (6 bases). This CDR3 has 16 residues. Trimming pared 5 bases from V and 1 base from J, leaving 14 bases between. The germline V gene has CDR1 SEHNR and CDR2 FQNEAQ (reference sequence). In DNA, the CDR3 is TGTGCCAGCAGCCTTACCCTTAGCGGGAACACCGGGGAGCTGTTTTTT. This encodes CASSLTLSGNTGELFF.

This clone was counted between two and nine times. The J gene is TRBJ2-1, the V gene TRBV29-1; tentative D call: TRBD2 (6 bases). The V gene lost 4 bases and the J gene lost 1 base, with 14 bases spanning the gap. Germline CDR1 SQVTM, CDR2 ANQGSEA. The CDR3 length is 15 residues. The CDR3 sequence: CSVGDVAGSYNEQFF. The CDR3 coding sequence is TGCAGCGTTGGAGATGTGGCGGGGTCCTACAATGAGCAGTTCTTC.

In its sample, this clone was seen a few times. Within the sample, other DNA sequences also encode this same CDR3. The chain employs TRBV12-3 or TRBV12-4 and TRBJ1-6; 9 bases fit TRBD1. The CDR3 has 13 residues. V dropped 5 bases and J dropped 10; count of bases not matched to a gene: 3. CDR3 DNA sequence: TGTGCCAGCAGTCGGACAGGGGACTCACCCCTCCACTTT. Its translation is CASSRTGDSPLHF.

The chain combines TRBV21-1 with TRBJ2-1; TRBD2, the D gene given by the table, was not confirmed from the DNA. TRBV21-1 has pseudogene status. The CDR3 runs 17 residues. The CDR3 sequence is CASSQRVGLSGRHEQFF. In nucleotides, the CDR3 is TGTGCCAGCTCACAAAGGGTGGGGCTTAGCGGGAGACATGAGCAGTTCTTC.

The J gene is TRBJ2-5, the V gene TRBV5-8; TRBD1 might be the D (6 bases). Trimming left V 0 bases short and J 4 bases short, with 10 bases between. CDR3 size: 14 residues. Germline values: CDR1 SGHTS, CDR2 YDEGEE. The CDR3: CASSLDRARETQYF. Here the CDR3 DNA reads TGTGCCAGCAGCTTGGACAGGGCAAGAGAGACCCAGTACTTC.

V is TRBV2 and J is TRBJ2-6, with TRBD1 matching over 9 bases. In germline, CDR1 is SNHLY, CDR2 FYNNEI. CDR3 length: 18 amino acids. V trimming: 6 bases; J trimming: 0 bases; junction bases outside the gene matches: 9. The chain's CDR3 is CASRVRDRVSSGANVLTF. CDR3 sequence (DNA): TGTGCCAGCAGGGTCCGGGACAGGGTTAGCTCTGGGGCCAACGTCCTGACTTTC.

This clone has a single count. The rearrangement uses TRBV30 and TRBJ1-5, with D possibly being TRBD1 (5 bases). The CDR3 runs to 16 residues. The germline CDR1 and CDR2 sequences are GTSNPN and SVGIG (reference sequence). The ends were cut back, 3 bases at V and 6 bases at J, with 21 bases in the middle. The CDR3: CAWSRSARGEGQPQHF. The DNA for the CDR3 is TGTGCCTGGAGCCGATCAGCTCGGGGGGAGGGTCAGCCCCAGCATTTT.